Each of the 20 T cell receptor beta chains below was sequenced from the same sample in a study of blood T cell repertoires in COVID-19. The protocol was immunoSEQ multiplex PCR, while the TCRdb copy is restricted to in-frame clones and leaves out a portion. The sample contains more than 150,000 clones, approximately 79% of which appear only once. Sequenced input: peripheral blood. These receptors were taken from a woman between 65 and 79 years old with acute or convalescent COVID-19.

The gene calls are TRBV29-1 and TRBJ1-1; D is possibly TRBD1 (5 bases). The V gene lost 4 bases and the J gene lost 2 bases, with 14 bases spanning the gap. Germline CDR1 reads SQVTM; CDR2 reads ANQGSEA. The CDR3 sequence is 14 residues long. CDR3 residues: CSVGGTQVNTEAFF. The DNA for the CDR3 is TGCAGCGTTGGGGGTACACAGGTTAACACTGAAGCTTTCTTT.

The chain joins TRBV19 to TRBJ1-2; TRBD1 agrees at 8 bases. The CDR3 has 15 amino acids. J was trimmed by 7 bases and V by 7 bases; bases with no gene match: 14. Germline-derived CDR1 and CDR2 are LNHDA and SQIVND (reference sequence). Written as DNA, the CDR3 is TGTGCCAGTATTCGGGACAGGTCTTCGGCGGGTGGCTACACCTTC. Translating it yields CASIRDRSSAGGYTF.

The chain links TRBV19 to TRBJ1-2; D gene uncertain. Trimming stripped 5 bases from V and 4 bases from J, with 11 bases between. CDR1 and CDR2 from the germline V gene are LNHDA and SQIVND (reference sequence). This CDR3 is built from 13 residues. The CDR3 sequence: CASSDRGRYGYTF. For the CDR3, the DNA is TGTGCCAGTAGTGATCGGGGTCGCTATGGCTACACCTTC.

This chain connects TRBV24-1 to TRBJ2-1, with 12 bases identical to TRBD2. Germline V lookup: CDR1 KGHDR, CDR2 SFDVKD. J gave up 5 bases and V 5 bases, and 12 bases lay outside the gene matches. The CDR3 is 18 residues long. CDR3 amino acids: CATSGWTSGTFYHNEQFF. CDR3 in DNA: TGTGCCACCAGTGGATGGACTAGCGGGACATTTTACCACAATGAGCAGTTCTTC.

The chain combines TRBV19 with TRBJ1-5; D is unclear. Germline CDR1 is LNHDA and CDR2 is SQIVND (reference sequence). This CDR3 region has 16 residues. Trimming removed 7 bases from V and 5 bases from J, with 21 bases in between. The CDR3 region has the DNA TGTGCCAGTACTCTCTACCCAGGCCCCACAGATCAGCCCCAGCATTTT. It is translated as CASTLYPGPTDQPQHF.

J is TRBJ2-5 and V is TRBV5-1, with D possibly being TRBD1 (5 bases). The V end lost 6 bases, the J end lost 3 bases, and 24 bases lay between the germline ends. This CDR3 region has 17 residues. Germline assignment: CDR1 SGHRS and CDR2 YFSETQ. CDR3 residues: CASKSGGAGASKETQYF. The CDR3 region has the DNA TGCGCCAGCAAGAGTGGTGGGGCAGGAGCATCCAAAGAGACCCAGTACTTC.

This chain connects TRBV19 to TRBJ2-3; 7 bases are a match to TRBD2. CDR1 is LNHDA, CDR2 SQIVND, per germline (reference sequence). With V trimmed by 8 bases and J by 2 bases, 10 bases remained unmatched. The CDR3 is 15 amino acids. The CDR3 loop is CASGTTPGITDTQYF. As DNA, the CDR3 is TGTGCCAGTGGGACTACCCCCGGCATCACAGATACGCAGTATTTT.

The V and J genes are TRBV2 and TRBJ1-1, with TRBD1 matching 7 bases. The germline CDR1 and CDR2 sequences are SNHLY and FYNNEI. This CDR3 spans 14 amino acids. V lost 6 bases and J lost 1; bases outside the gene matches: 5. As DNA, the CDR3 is TGTGCCAGCAGGAACAGGGGTGGGAACACTGAAGCTTTCTTT. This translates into CASRNRGGNTEAFF.

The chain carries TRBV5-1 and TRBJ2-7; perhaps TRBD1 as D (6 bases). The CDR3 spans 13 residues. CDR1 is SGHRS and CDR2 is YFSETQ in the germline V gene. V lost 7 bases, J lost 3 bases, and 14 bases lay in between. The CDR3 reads CASALDSIYEQYF. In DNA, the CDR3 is TGCGCCAGCGCCCTGGACAGTATCTACGAGCAGTACTTC.

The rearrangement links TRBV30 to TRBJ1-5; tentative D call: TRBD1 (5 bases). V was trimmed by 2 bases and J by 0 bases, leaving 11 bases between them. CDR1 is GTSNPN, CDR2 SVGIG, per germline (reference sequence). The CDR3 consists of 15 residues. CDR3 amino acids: CAWSPGGNSNQPQHF. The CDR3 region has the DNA TGTGCCTGGAGTCCTGGGGGGAATAGCAATCAGCCCCAGCATTTT.

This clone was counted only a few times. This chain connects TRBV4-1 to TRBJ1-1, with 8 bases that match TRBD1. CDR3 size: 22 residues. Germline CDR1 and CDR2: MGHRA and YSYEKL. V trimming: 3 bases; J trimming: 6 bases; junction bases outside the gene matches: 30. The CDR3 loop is CASSHPKLPVPSGQGGRAEAFF. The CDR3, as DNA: TGCGCCAGCAGCCACCCCAAATTGCCGGTCCCGTCCGGACAGGGTGGAAGGGCTGAAGCTTTCTTT.

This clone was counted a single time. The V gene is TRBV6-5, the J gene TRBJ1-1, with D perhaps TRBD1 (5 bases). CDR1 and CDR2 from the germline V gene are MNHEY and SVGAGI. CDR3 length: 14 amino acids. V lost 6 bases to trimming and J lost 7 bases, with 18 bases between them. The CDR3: CASSGFAGRLEAFF. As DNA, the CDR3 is TGTGCCAGCAGCGGTTTTGCGGGACGCCTTGAAGCTTTCTTT.

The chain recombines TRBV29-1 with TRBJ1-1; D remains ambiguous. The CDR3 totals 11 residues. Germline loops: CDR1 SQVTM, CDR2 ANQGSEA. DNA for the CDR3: TGCGGCGGAGACGGGATTACTGAAGCTTTCTTT. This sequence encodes CGGDGITEAFF.

The CDR3 loop reads CASGRTSGRAYEQYF. In DNA, the CDR3 is TGTGCCAGCGGGAGGACTAGCGGGAGGGCCTACGAGCAGTACTTC. V usage is TRBV11-2 and J usage is TRBJ2-7, with 15 bases identical to TRBD2. The CDR3 consists of 15 residues. The ends lost 8 bases at V and 2 bases at J; junction bases unmatched: 4. Looked up from germline, CDR1 is SGHAT and CDR2 is FQNNGV.

The CDR3 here is CASSPAQGAYEQYF. CDR3 nucleotides: TGTGCCAGCAGTCCCGCTCAGGGCGCCTACGAGCAGTACTTC. The chain is built from TRBV6-5 and TRBJ2-7, with a possible D match to TRBD1 (5 bases). Trimming pared 5 bases from V and 2 bases from J, leaving 13 bases between. Looked up from germline, CDR1 is MNHEY and CDR2 is SVGAGI. The CDR3 has 14 amino acids.

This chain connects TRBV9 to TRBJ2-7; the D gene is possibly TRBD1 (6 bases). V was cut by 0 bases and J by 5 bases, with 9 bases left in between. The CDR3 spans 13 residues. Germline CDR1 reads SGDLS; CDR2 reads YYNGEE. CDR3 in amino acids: CASSVDGGDEQYF. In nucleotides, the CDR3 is TGTGCCAGCAGCGTAGATGGGGGCGACGAGCAGTACTTC.

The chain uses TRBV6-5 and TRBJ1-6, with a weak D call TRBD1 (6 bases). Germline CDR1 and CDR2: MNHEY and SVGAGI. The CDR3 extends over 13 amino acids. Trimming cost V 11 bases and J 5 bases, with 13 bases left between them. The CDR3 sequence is CAGGQSNNSPLHF. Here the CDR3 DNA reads TGTGCCGGAGGACAGTCTAATAATTCACCCCTCCACTTT.

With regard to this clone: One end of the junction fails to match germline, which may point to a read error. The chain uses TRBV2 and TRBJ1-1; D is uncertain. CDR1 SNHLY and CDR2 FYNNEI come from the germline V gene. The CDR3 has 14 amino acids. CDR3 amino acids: CASSEALPNTKAFF. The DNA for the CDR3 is TGTGCCAGCAGTGAAGCGCTACCGAACACTAAAGCTTTCTTT. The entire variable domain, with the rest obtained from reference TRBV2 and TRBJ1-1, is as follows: EPEVTQTPSHQVTQMGQEVILRCVPISNHLYFYWYRQILGQKVEFLVSFYNNEISEKSEIFDDQFSVERPDGSNFTLKIRSTKLEDSAMYFCASSEALPNTKAFFGQGTRLTVV.

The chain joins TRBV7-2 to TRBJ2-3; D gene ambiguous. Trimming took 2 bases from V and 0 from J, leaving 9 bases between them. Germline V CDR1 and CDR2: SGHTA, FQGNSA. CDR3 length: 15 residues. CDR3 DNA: TGTGCCAGCAGCTTACGCGGCGCTAGCACAGATACGCAGTATTTT. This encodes CASSLRGASTDTQYF.

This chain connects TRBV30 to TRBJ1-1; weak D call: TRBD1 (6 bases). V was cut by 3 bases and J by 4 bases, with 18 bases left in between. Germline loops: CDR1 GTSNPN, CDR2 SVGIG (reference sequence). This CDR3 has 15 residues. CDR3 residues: CAWSGKQGWSTEAFF. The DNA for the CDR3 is TGTGCCTGGAGCGGTAAACAGGGCTGGAGCACTGAAGCTTTCTTT.